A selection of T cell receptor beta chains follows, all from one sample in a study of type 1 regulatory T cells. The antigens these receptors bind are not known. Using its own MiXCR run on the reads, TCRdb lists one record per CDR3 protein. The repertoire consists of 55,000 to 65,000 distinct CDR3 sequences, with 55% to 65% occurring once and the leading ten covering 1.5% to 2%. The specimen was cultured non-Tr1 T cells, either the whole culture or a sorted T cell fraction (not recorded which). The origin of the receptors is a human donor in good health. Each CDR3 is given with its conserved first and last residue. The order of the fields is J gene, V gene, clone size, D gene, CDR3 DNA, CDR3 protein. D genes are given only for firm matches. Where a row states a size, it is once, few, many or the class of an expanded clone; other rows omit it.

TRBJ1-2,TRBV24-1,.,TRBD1,TGTGCCACCAGTACCGGGACAGGATATGGCTACACCTTC,CATSTGTGYGYTF
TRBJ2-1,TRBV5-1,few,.,TGCGCCAGCAGCTTGGCCCAACTTGTCTACAATGAGCAGTTCTTC,CASSLAQLVYNEQFF
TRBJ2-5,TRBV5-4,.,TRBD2,TGTGCCAGCAGCCTCCGGACTAGCGGGACAGAGACCCAGTACTTC,CASSLRTSGTETQYF
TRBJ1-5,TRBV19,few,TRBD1,TGTGCCAGTAGTATGAGGACAGGGCGGTCCTCGAATCAGCCCCAGCATTTT,CASSMRTGRSSNQPQHF
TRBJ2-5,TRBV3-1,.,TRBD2,TGTGCCAGCAGCCGGAGCAGCGGGAGGGAAGAGACCCAGTACTTC,CASSRSSGREETQYF
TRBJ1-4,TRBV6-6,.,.,TGTGCCAGCAGCGGCACTGTGGAGCCTAATGAAAAACTGTTTTTT,CASSGTVEPNEKLFF
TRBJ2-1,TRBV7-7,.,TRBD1,TGTGCCAGCAGCTCCGGGACAGGGGGCTGGAATGAGCAGTTCTTC,CASSSGTGGWNEQFF
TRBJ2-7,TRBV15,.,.,TGTGCCACCAGCGGCAGGGATCTCTACGAGCAGTACTTC,CATSGRDLYEQYF
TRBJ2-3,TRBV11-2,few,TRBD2,TGTGCCAGCAGCTTAGGACTAGCGGGGGGAAGAGATACGCAGTATTTT,CASSLGLAGGRDTQYF
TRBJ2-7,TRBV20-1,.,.,TGCAGTGCTAGATCGACAGGCGGGTTCCTCTACGAGCAGTACTTC,CSARSTGGFLYEQYF
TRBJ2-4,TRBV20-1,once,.,TGCAGTGCCTCGGGGGTGGGGACCAAAAACATTCAGTACTTC,CSASGVGTKNIQYF
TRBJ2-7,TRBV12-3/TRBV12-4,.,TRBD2,TGTGCCAGCAGACGGACTAGCAGCTACGAGCAGTACTTC,CASRRTSSYEQYF
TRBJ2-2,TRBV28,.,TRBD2,TGTGCCAGCAGTATACTAGCGGGAGGGAGCACCGGGGAGCTGTTTTTT,CASSILAGGSTGELFF
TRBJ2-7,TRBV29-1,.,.,TGCAGCGTTGTAGGGGACGGGTTCTACGAGCAGTACTTC,CSVVGDGFYEQYF
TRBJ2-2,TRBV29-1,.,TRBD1,TGCAGCGTCGCACGGACAGGGAGCACCGGGGAGCTGTTTTTT,CSVARTGSTGELFF
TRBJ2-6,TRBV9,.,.,TGTGCCAGCAGCGTAGGTGTGAGGGCGGTCCCTGGGGCCAACGTCCTGACTTTC,CASSVGVRAVPGANVLTF
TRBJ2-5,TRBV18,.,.,TGTGCCAGCTCACCATTAACAGAGCGCCAAGAGACCCAGTACTTC,CASSPLTERQETQYF
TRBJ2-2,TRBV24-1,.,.,TGTGCCACCAGTGATTCCCGCGCCAACTTCGACACCGGGGAGCTGTTTTTT,CATSDSRANFDTGELFF
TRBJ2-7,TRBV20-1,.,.,TGCAGTGCTCCTCGACAGGTGGGGGACCACGAGCAGTACTTC,CSAPRQVGDHEQYF
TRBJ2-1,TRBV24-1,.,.,TGTGCCACCAGTGAGTTAGGGAGCGATGAGCAGTTCTTC,CATSELGSDEQFF